Below, 8 T cell receptor beta chains from the same sample are listed, as sequenced in a study of OX40 agonist ivuxolimab in advanced cancers. Assay: immunoSEQ multiplex PCR; the TCRdb copy retains only in-frame clones and omits some. Counted here are 45,000 to 65,000 clones, around nine tenths occurring once; the ten biggest clones make up 5.5% to 7%. The sequencing here drew on CD4+ or CD8+ T cells sorted from blood, taken in a trial of the OX40 agonist ivuxolimab. These receptors originate from an adult with an advanced solid tumor such as melanoma, head and neck, liver or kidney cancer.

The chain employs TRBV4-1 and TRBJ2-7, with TRBD1 as a possible D gene (5 bases). The length of the CDR3 is 14 residues. V lost 3 bases, J lost 5 bases, and 14 bases lay in between. CDR1 is MGHRA and CDR2 is YSYEKL in the germline V gene. The CDR3 DNA reads TGCGCCAGCAGCCATACACCCGTCAGGGACGAGCAGTACTTC. It is translated as CASSHTPVRDEQYF.

This clone was recorded only once. At one end the junction does not follow the germline gene, possibly because of a read error. The J gene is TRBJ2-2, the V gene TRBV7-7; D may be TRBD1 or TRBD2 (5 bases each). The CDR3 has 16 residues. Germline-derived CDR1 and CDR2 are SSHAT and FNYEAQ (reference sequence). CDR3 region: CASSLDGRGYTGELFF. The CDR3 DNA reads TGTGCTAGCAGCTTAGATGGACGGGGCTACACCGGGGAGCTGTTTTTT.

The J gene is TRBJ2-1, the V gene TRBV9; 14 nucleotides line up with TRBD2. Germline V gene lookup returns CDR1 SGDLS and CDR2 YYNGEE. This CDR3 contains 17 residues. The J segment lost 6 bases and the V segment lost 3 bases, leaving 8 bases of the junction unmatched. The CDR3 DNA sequence: TGTGCCAGCAGCGACGGACTAGCGGGAGGAGGGGGCAATGAGCAGTTCTTC. Translated: CASSDGLAGGGGNEQFF.

This chain links TRBV6-1 with TRBJ2-7; TRBD1 aligns across 7 bases. CDR3 length equals 16 residues. Trimming removed 4 bases from V and 4 bases from J; junction bases left unmatched: 13. Looked up from germline, CDR1 is MNHNS and CDR2 is SASEGT. CDR3 in amino acids: CASSGGGLSLLYEQYF. Here the CDR3 DNA reads TGTGCCAGCAGTGGAGGGGGCCTATCCCTCTTGTACGAGCAGTACTTC.

The J gene is TRBJ2-2, the V gene TRBV5-1, with 7 positions matching TRBD2. The germline V gene encodes CDR1 SGHRS and CDR2 YFSETQ. There are 17 residues in the CDR3. V was clipped by 0 bases and J by 0 bases; unmatched bases: 5. The CDR3 reads CASSLVVGGPNTGELFF. Written as DNA, the CDR3 is TGCGCCAGCAGCTTGGTAGTGGGAGGGCCGAACACCGGGGAGCTGTTTTTT. Filled out from reference TRBV5-1 and TRBJ2-2, the complete variable domain reads KAGVTQTPRYLIKTRGQQVTLSCSPISGHRSVSWYQQTPGQGLQFLFEYFSETQRNKGNFPGRFSGRQFSNSRSEMNVSTLELGDSALYLCASSLVVGGPNTGELFFGEGSRLTVL.

This chain uses TRBV28 with TRBJ2-2, with 8 positions matching TRBD1. The CDR3 consists of 17 residues. Germline assignment: CDR1 MDHEN and CDR2 SYDVKM. The J segment lost 3 bases and the V segment lost 8 bases, leaving 14 bases of the junction unmatched. The CDR3 spells CASPPSTGVGHTGELFF. Here the CDR3 DNA reads TGTGCCAGCCCACCATCGACAGGGGTCGGCCACACCGGGGAGCTGTTTTTT. Looking up the rest from reference TRBV28 and TRBJ2-2 gives the full variable domain: DVKVTQSSRYLVKRTGEKVFLECVQDMDHENMFWYRQDPGLGLRLIYFSYDVKMKEKGDIPEGYSVSREKKERFSLILESASTNQTSMYLCASPPSTGVGHTGELFFGEGSRLTVL.

The chain couples TRBV12-5 to TRBJ2-7, with 9 bases that match TRBD1. CDR1 is LGHNT, CDR2 FRNRAP, per germline. The junction had 7 bases not matched to a gene; V was cut back by 5 bases and J by 2 bases. This CDR3 comprises 15 residues. The CDR3 spells CASGGTGGTTYEQYF. The DNA of the CDR3 is TGTGCTAGTGGTGGAACAGGGGGCACCACCTACGAGCAGTACTTC.

The gene calls are TRBV7-8 and TRBJ1-4; D gene ambiguous. The V end was cut by 1 base, the J end by 8 bases, with 8 bases between. The CDR3 loop spans 13 amino acids. Germline assignment: CDR1 SGHVS and CDR2 FQNEAQ. The CDR3 nucleotides are TGTGCCAGCAGCTTAGGTAGCGGAGAAAAACTGTTTTTT. Translation gives CASSLGSGEKLFF.